The 21 T cell receptor beta chains below come from one sample, sequenced in a study of T cell changes during pregnancy in multiple sclerosis. Using immunoSEQ multiplex PCR, the repertoire was profiled, and TCRdb retains in-frame clones only, with some absent. The sample consists of roughly 100,000 clones, 90% to 95% of them appearing once. The sample in question was peripheral blood, obtained after pregnancy. Every receptor here comes from a female donor with multiple sclerosis, enrolled in a pregnancy study.

The chain combines TRBV18 with TRBJ1-2; 8 nucleotides align to TRBD1. Trimming removed 3 bases from V and 6 bases from J; junction bases left unmatched: 3. This CDR3 region has 13 residues. The germline gives CDR1 KGHSH, CDR2 LQKENI. This chain's CDR3 is CASSPDRANGYTF. DNA for the CDR3: TGTGCCAGCTCACCGGACAGGGCGAATGGCTACACCTTC.

This chain connects TRBV30 to TRBJ2-5; D unclear. The CDR3 extends over 11 amino acids. V was trimmed by 1 base and J by 9 bases, leaving 9 bases between them. CDR1 is GTSNPN, CDR2 SVGIG, per germline (reference sequence). CDR3 DNA: TGTGCCTGGAGTGGTCTTCCTGCCCAGTACTTC. Amino acid sequence: CAWSGLPAQYF.

The CDR3 is CASSEGQGIKNIQYF. CDR3 sequence (DNA): TGTGCCAGCAGTGAAGGACAGGGAATCAAAAACATTCAGTACTTC. The rearrangement joins TRBV2 to TRBJ2-4; TRBD1 aligns across 7 bases. The length of the CDR3 is 15 residues. The V and J ends lost 1 base and 3 bases, in that order; junction bases with no gene match: 3. Germline lookup yields CDR1 SNHLY and CDR2 FYNNEI.

The J gene is TRBJ1-1, the V gene TRBV6-5; D is undetermined. CDR3 length: 15 amino acids. Germline-derived CDR1 and CDR2 are MNHEY and SVGAGI. The V end was cut by 0 bases, the J end by 4 bases, with 12 bases between. CDR3 DNA: TGTGCCAGCAGTTACTCGGGCATCGGAGGCACTGAAGCTTTCTTT. Protein: CASSYSGIGGTEAFF.

The chain carries TRBV19 and TRBJ2-1; D gene ambiguous. This CDR3 has 11 residues. The germline CDR1 and CDR2 sequences are LNHDA and SQIVND (reference sequence). V lost 6 bases and J 6 bases, leaving 6 bases between the germline ends. The CDR3 DNA reads TGTGCCAGTAGAGCAGGCAATGAGCAGTTCTTC. It specifies CASRAGNEQFF. The full variable domain, its missing parts supplied by reference TRBV19 and TRBJ2-1, is DGGITQSPKYLFRKEGQNVTLSCEQNLNHDAMYWYRQDPGQGLRLIYYSQIVNDFQKGDIAEGYSVSREKKESFPLTVTSAQKNPTAFYLCASRAGNEQFFGPGTRLTVL.

V usage is TRBV27 and J usage is TRBJ2-7; a weak D match, TRBD1 (7 bases). The CDR3 covers 14 residues. The germline V and J ends were trimmed by 0 bases and 5 bases, with 11 bases remaining between them. Germline V gene data show CDR1 as MNHEY and CDR2 as SMNVEV (reference sequence). The CDR3 spells CASSLSGRGDEQYF. The CDR3 DNA is TGTGCCAGCAGTTTATCGGGCAGGGGGGACGAGCAGTACTTC.

This CDR3 is CASNPGGTYGYTF. The CDR3 nucleotides read TGTGCCAGCAATCCAGGGGGGACCTATGGCTACACCTTC. V is TRBV6-5 and J is TRBJ1-2, with 7 bases fitting TRBD1. Germline CDR1 is MNHEY and CDR2 is SVGAGI. The J segment lost 4 bases and the V segment lost 7 bases, leaving 6 bases of the junction unmatched. The CDR3 loop spans 13 amino acids.

J is TRBJ2-7 and V is TRBV9; D remains unclear. With 2 bases removed from V and 1 base from J, the gap between germline ends came to 7 bases. Looked up from germline, CDR1 is SGDLS and CDR2 is YYNGEE. The CDR3 runs 13 residues. The CDR3 DNA follows: TGTGCCAGCAGCGTTGCTCAGTCCTACGAGCAGTACTTC. It is translated as CASSVAQSYEQYF.

This chain links TRBV9 with TRBJ2-3; 8 bases fit TRBD2. The CDR3 totals 16 residues. CDR1 is SGDLS and CDR2 is YYNGEE in the germline V gene. After removal of 3 bases from V and 2 bases from J, the junction contained 8 bases not matched to a gene. CDR3: CASSEEAGAATDTQYF. The CDR3, as DNA: TGTGCCAGCAGCGAGGAAGCGGGGGCAGCCACAGATACGCAGTATTTT.

V gene TRBV27 combines with J gene TRBJ2-7, with D perhaps TRBD2 (5 bases). The CDR3 has 17 residues. Trimming left V 2 bases short and J 2 bases short, with 19 bases between. Germline CDR1 and CDR2: MNHEY and SMNVEV (reference sequence). CDR3 coding DNA: TGTGCCAGCAGTTTAGCCAGCCCCGAGGGTTCCCCCTACGAGCAGTACTTC. Amino acids: CASSLASPEGSPYEQYF.

The chain recombines TRBV25-1 with TRBJ1-4; TRBD1 is a possible D gene (6 bases). The V gene's germline CDR1 is MGHDK and CDR2 SYGVNS. The CDR3 is made up of 15 amino acids. V was clipped by 6 bases and J by 4 bases, with 15 bases between them. The CDR3 nucleotides read TGTGCCAGCAGAGCCGGGGGGGCATTTAATGAAAAACTGTTTTTT. It codes for CASRAGGAFNEKLFF.

This clone has a single count. The gene calls are TRBV18 and TRBJ2-7; no clear D gene. The V gene's germline CDR1 is KGHSH and CDR2 LQKENI. Trimming removed 3 bases from V and 5 bases from J, with 17 bases in between. This CDR3 spans 15 amino acids. The CDR3 region is CASSPAARVGDEQYF. In nucleotides, the CDR3 is TGTGCCAGCTCACCCGCCGCTAGAGTCGGCGACGAGCAGTACTTC.

By share, this clone counts as large. V is TRBV13 and J is TRBJ1-2, with TRBD1 matching over 9 bases. This CDR3 comprises 13 residues. The trim removed 5 bases at V and 8 bases at J, leaving 6 bases unmatched. Germline CDR1 and CDR2: PRHDT and FYEKMQ (reference sequence). As DNA, the CDR3 is TGTGCCAGCAGCGGATGGACAGGGGAAGGCTACACCTTC. Translation gives CASSGWTGEGYTF.

The J gene is TRBJ2-1, the V gene TRBV6-1, with TRBD2 matching 7 bases. After removal of 9 bases from V and 6 bases from J, the junction contained 14 bases not matched to a gene. Germline CDR1 is MNHNS and CDR2 is SASEGT. The CDR3 is 15 residues long. CDR3 bases: TGTGCCAGTGAAGAACGGGGACTATCTAGCAATGAGCAGTTCTTC. It yields the protein CASEERGLSSNEQFF.

The chain recombines TRBV9 with TRBJ2-2; D gene unclear. CDR1 SGDLS and CDR2 YYNGEE come from the germline V gene. V was shortened by 0 bases and J by 6 bases, with 12 bases between the two germline ends. The CDR3 has 15 amino acids. The CDR3 nucleotides are TGTGCCAGCAGCGTAGGAATTTCAGTCTCCGGGGAGCTGTTTTTT. Its protein is CASSVGISVSGELFF.

The CDR3 loop is CSAVPRLDTEAFF. CDR3 nucleotide sequence: TGCAGCGCAGTTCCGCGGTTGGACACTGAAGCTTTCTTT. V gene TRBV29-1 combines with J gene TRBJ1-1; D gene unclear. CDR1 and CDR2 (germline): SQVTM, ANQGSEA. V lost 7 bases to trimming and J lost 3 bases, with 15 bases between them. This CDR3 has 13 amino acids.

This clone was seen just once. V and J are TRBV18 and TRBJ2-3; D unresolved. V lost 3 bases and J 4 bases, leaving 8 bases between the germline ends. The CDR3 spans 13 residues. The germline gives CDR1 KGHSH, CDR2 LQKENI. The CDR3 sequence: CASSPLAADTQYF. CDR3 in DNA: TGTGCCAGCTCACCGTTGGCCGCAGATACGCAGTATTTT.

CDR3 region: CATSKYPGQETSPLHF. For the CDR3, the DNA is TGTGCCACCAGCAAATATCCGGGACAGGAAACTTCACCCCTCCACTTT. The chain joins TRBV15 to TRBJ1-6; TRBD1 aligns across 8 bases. The CDR3 contains 16 residues. CDR1 and CDR2 (germline): LNHNV, YYDKDF (reference sequence). Trimming took 4 bases from V and 9 from J; bases not matched to a gene: 11.

The chain is built from TRBV7-6 and TRBJ2-5; 7 positions match TRBD1. Germline CDR1 SGHVS, CDR2 FNYEAQ. CDR3 length: 15 amino acids. V dropped 8 bases and J dropped 3; count of bases not matched to a gene: 12. CDR3 nucleotides: TGTGCCAGCGGCCGGGCAGGGGGAACAGAAGAGACCCAGTACTTC. Amino acid sequence: CASGRAGGTEETQYF.

The chain couples TRBV5-4 to TRBJ2-6; tentative D call: TRBD2 (5 bases). The V and J ends lost 4 bases and 9 bases respectively, with 17 bases between them. CDR1 is SGHNT, CDR2 YYREEE, per germline (reference sequence). This CDR3 is built from 15 residues. CDR3 residues: CASSPGSDRGNVLTF. CDR3 in DNA: TGTGCCAGCAGCCCCGGGTCAGATCGGGGCAACGTCCTGACTTTC.

The V call is TRBV7-2, the J call TRBJ1-1; D ambiguous. This CDR3 has 14 amino acids. Germline CDR1 is SGHTA and CDR2 is FQGNSA. V lost 1 base, J lost 4 bases, and 10 bases lay in between. In DNA form, the CDR3 reads TGTGCCAGCAGCTTAGACGGGGTCCGCACTGAAGCTTTCTTT. Its protein is CASSLDGVRTEAFF.